This entry is about one T cell receptor (beta chain). The antigen remains undetermined. This specimen comes from a study of blood T cells in healthy people across ages. Points from the study as a whole: Any conclusive comparison of naive versus antigen-experienced cells was prevented by using unsorted PBMCs. Unknown donor CMV status possibly confounded expanded clonotype changes.

Combining a sample-barcoded 5' primer with a J-beta primer mix, a second PCR ran for about 6 to 12 cycles. TCRdb passed the 5' RACE reads through MiXCR, listing each CDR3 protein once. The repertoire includes more than 650,000 distinct CDR3 sequences, 22% of them detected once, and roughly 22% sits in the top ten. Each sample yielded at least 7 million isolated PBMCs. This CDR3 has 11 amino acids. Per germline, CDR1 MNHEY and CDR2 SMNVEV (reference sequence). The sequence was collected from an older man in good health. The chain carries TRBV27 and TRBJ2-5; D ambiguous. Matching the DNA end better, TRBJ2-7 makes the J call doubtful. Sequencing was performed on blood. The CDR3 here is CASRVSYEQYV. The DNA of the CDR3 is TGTGCCAGTCGGGTCTCCTACGAGCAGTACGTC.